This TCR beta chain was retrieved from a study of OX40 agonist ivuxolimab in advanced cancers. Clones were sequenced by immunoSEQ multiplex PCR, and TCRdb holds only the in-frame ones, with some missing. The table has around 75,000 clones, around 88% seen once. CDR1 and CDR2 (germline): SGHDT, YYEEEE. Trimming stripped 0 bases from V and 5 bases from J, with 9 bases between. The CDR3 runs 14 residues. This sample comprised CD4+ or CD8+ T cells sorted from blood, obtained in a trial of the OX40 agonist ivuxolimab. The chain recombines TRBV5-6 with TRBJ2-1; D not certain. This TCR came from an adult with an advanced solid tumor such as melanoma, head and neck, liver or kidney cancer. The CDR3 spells CASSLGFRDNEQFF. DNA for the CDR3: TGTGCCAGCAGCTTGGGGTTTAGGGACAATGAGCAGTTCTTC.